The clone carrying this TCR beta chain was seen ten or more times. This sample stems from a study of blood T cells in healthy people across ages. The use of a sample-barcoded 5' primer and a J-beta primer mix characterized a second PCR of roughly 6 to 12 cycles. Sequencing recovered at least 3 million CDR3-containing paired-end reads from each sample. TCRdb independently ran MiXCR on the 5' RACE reads; one entry per CDR3 protein. Here the sample spans around 1.5 million distinct CDR3 sequences, 30% to 40% being singletons. Sequences were obtained from blood. The TCR comes from a woman in her 30s in good health.

CDR3 residues: CSVDPSGVSDTQYF. The CDR3 DNA reads TGCAGCGTTGACCCTAGCGGGGTTAGTGATACGCAGTATTTT. The chain recombines TRBV29-1 with TRBJ2-3, with TRBD2 identical over 9 bases. Unmatched junction bases numbered 7, after V lost 3 bases and J lost 6 bases. The CDR3 contains 14 residues. Germline-derived CDR1 and CDR2 are SQVTM and ANQGSEA.